This T cell receptor (beta chain) was observed in a study of cytomegalovirus exposure and HLA in healthy donors. Points from the study as a whole: When analyzed later, a missense DCLRE1C variant was found to be linked to TCR beta V- and J-gene trimming.

Trimming cost V 4 bases and J 0 bases, with 10 bases left between them. This CDR3 has 15 residues. Germline V CDR1 and CDR2: SGHNT, YYREEE (reference sequence). Primers for the PCR totalled 60 Vbeta and 13 Jbeta. Repertoires were generated with immunoSEQ multiplex PCR, while TCRdb's copy carries only in-frame clones and drops some. In the table there are under 200,000 clones, 60% to 80% of which are singletons. Turning to this clone: Its antigen is unknown.

Sequencing input: PBMCs. The genes are TRBV5-4 and TRBJ1-4, with TRBD1 as a possible D gene (5 bases). This TCR was recovered from a man aged 30 to 45 in good health and CMV-seropositive. As DNA, the CDR3 is TGTGCCAGCAGCCCCCAGGGCGCAACTAATGAAAAACTGTTTTTT. Its protein is CASSPQGATNEKLFF.